This T cell receptor beta chain was identified in a study of blood T cells in healthy people across ages. The V gene's germline CDR1 is DFQATT and CDR2 SNEGSKA (reference sequence). The length of the CDR3 is 12 residues. The ends were cut back, 4 bases at V and 9 bases at J, with 13 bases in the middle. Together with a sample-barcoded 5' primer, a J-beta primer mix was included in a second PCR lasting about 7 to 12 cycles. TCRdb independently ran MiXCR on the 5' RACE reads; one entry per CDR3 protein. The sample contains approximately 1,700,000 distinct CDR3 sequences, 35% to 50% of which appear only once. This clonotype was seen a few times.

The receptor was derived from a human donor in good health. The sequenced sample consisted of blood. V gene TRBV20-1 combines with J gene TRBJ2-1, with D possibly TRBD1 on 5 matching bases. The CDR3 protein is CSATRVSSEQFF. CDR3 nucleotides: TGCAGTGCTACCAGGGTTAGTAGTGAGCAGTTCTTC.